The rows below give T cell receptor beta chains drawn from one sample of a study of blood T cell repertoires in COVID-19. TCRdb's copy holds only in-frame clones and misses some; the assay was immunoSEQ multiplex PCR. The sample contains under 300,000 clones, 82% of which appear only once. The sequenced material came from peripheral blood. The receptors stem from a woman over 75 with active or convalescent COVID-19. Both conserved end residues are part of each CDR3. Fields, in order: CDR3 protein, J gene, clone size, V gene, CDR3 length. Expanded clones get a size class; other rows say once, few or many, or leave the size out.

cdr3_aa: CASSFKTLGAFF; j_call: TRBJ1-1; clone_size: .; v_call: TRBV7-9; cdr3_length: 12
cdr3_aa: CASSATGSGEAFF; j_call: TRBJ1-1; clone_size: once; v_call: TRBV12-3/TRBV12-4; cdr3_length: 13
cdr3_aa: CSARSSYEQYF; j_call: TRBJ2-7; clone_size: many; v_call: TRBV29-1; cdr3_length: 11
cdr3_aa: CASSLSEGNQPQHF; j_call: TRBJ1-5; clone_size: few; v_call: TRBV2; cdr3_length: 14
cdr3_aa: CASSLAGQGAGDTQYF; j_call: TRBJ2-3; clone_size: .; v_call: TRBV5-1; cdr3_length: 16
cdr3_aa: CASSQRGNYGYTF; j_call: TRBJ1-2; clone_size: .; v_call: TRBV3-1/TRBV3-2; cdr3_length: 13
cdr3_aa: CSAQGNSPLHF; j_call: TRBJ1-6; clone_size: .; v_call: TRBV20-1; cdr3_length: 11
cdr3_aa: CASRRVNGQRNQPQHF; j_call: TRBJ1-5; clone_size: .; v_call: TRBV28; cdr3_length: 16
cdr3_aa: CSVFPTYNEQFF; j_call: TRBJ2-1; clone_size: .; v_call: TRBV29-1; cdr3_length: 12
cdr3_aa: CASRSRGRKGYTF; j_call: TRBJ1-2; clone_size: .; v_call: TRBV19; cdr3_length: 13
cdr3_aa: CASSLGGMTYEQYF; j_call: TRBJ2-7; clone_size: .; v_call: TRBV28; cdr3_length: 14
cdr3_aa: CASSEYDGYTF; j_call: TRBJ1-2; clone_size: few; v_call: TRBV25-1; cdr3_length: 11
cdr3_aa: CASSQDSLGQPQHF; j_call: TRBJ1-5; clone_size: once; v_call: TRBV4-1; cdr3_length: 14
cdr3_aa: CASSQGWAGEQYF; j_call: TRBJ2-7; clone_size: .; v_call: TRBV3-1/TRBV3-2; cdr3_length: 13
cdr3_aa: CASSPSDGSGRDTQYF; j_call: TRBJ2-3; clone_size: few; v_call: TRBV4-1; cdr3_length: 16
cdr3_aa: CASSYRGTGELFF; j_call: TRBJ2-2; clone_size: .; v_call: TRBV6-2/TRBV6-3; cdr3_length: 13
cdr3_aa: CASSLAGDHEQFF; j_call: TRBJ2-1; clone_size: .; v_call: TRBV5-4; cdr3_length: 13
cdr3_aa: CASRQRRDRGEKLFF; j_call: TRBJ1-4; clone_size: .; v_call: TRBV6-5; cdr3_length: 15
cdr3_aa: CASSQEQGTEAFF; j_call: TRBJ1-1; clone_size: .; v_call: TRBV4-1; cdr3_length: 13
cdr3_aa: CASSLGGEQFF; j_call: TRBJ2-1; clone_size: .; v_call: TRBV3-1/TRBV3-2; cdr3_length: 11
cdr3_aa: CASSNSGGTEAFF; j_call: TRBJ1-1; clone_size: .; v_call: TRBV19; cdr3_length: 13
cdr3_aa: CATSHPRGTGETQYF; j_call: TRBJ2-5; clone_size: once; v_call: TRBV24-1; cdr3_length: 15
cdr3_aa: CASSQDKGGTGFGDSNQPQHF; j_call: TRBJ1-5; clone_size: .; v_call: TRBV4-1; cdr3_length: 21
cdr3_aa: CASSSAGTGLYGYTF; j_call: TRBJ1-2; clone_size: .; v_call: TRBV5-4; cdr3_length: 15
cdr3_aa: CASSSVAGVGVNEQFF; j_call: TRBJ2-1; clone_size: once; v_call: TRBV28; cdr3_length: 16
cdr3_aa: CASSYAPTGTYEQYF; j_call: TRBJ2-7; clone_size: .; v_call: TRBV6-5; cdr3_length: 15
cdr3_aa: CASSWGQGSNYGYTF; j_call: TRBJ1-2; clone_size: .; v_call: TRBV5-1; cdr3_length: 15
cdr3_aa: CASSRQGPNTEAFF; j_call: TRBJ1-1; clone_size: .; v_call: TRBV11-3; cdr3_length: 14
cdr3_aa: CASSSSIRDTQYF; j_call: TRBJ2-3; clone_size: .; v_call: TRBV6-5; cdr3_length: 13
cdr3_aa: CASSSPNSGISYNEQFF; j_call: TRBJ2-1; clone_size: .; v_call: TRBV5-8; cdr3_length: 17
cdr3_aa: CASSYQLAPFTDTQYF; j_call: TRBJ2-3; clone_size: .; v_call: TRBV6-5; cdr3_length: 16
cdr3_aa: CASRGMGESPLHF; j_call: TRBJ1-6; clone_size: .; v_call: TRBV27; cdr3_length: 13
cdr3_aa: CASSYSSSPGGTEAFF; j_call: TRBJ1-1; clone_size: .; v_call: TRBV6-5; cdr3_length: 16
cdr3_aa: CASSPRDWDRVTDEQFF; j_call: TRBJ2-1; clone_size: .; v_call: TRBV11-2; cdr3_length: 17
cdr3_aa: CASSSGTDGSGEKLFF; j_call: TRBJ1-4; clone_size: once; v_call: TRBV5-5; cdr3_length: 16
cdr3_aa: CASSPRAGSYEQYF; j_call: TRBJ2-7; clone_size: .; v_call: TRBV18; cdr3_length: 14
cdr3_aa: CASATGLDSPLHF; j_call: TRBJ1-6; clone_size: .; v_call: TRBV18; cdr3_length: 13
cdr3_aa: CASSFRGSNQPQHF; j_call: TRBJ1-5; clone_size: .; v_call: TRBV27; cdr3_length: 14
cdr3_aa: CASSLVSREGYTF; j_call: TRBJ1-2; clone_size: .; v_call: TRBV5-1; cdr3_length: 13
cdr3_aa: CASSPGQENEKLFF; j_call: TRBJ1-4; clone_size: few; v_call: TRBV18; cdr3_length: 14
cdr3_aa: CASSLGTAKPYEQYF; j_call: TRBJ2-7; clone_size: .; v_call: TRBV28; cdr3_length: 15
cdr3_aa: CASSLGPGYTF; j_call: TRBJ1-2; clone_size: .; v_call: TRBV12-3/TRBV12-4; cdr3_length: 11
cdr3_aa: CASSKVVGLVINEQFF; j_call: TRBJ2-1; clone_size: .; v_call: TRBV21-1; cdr3_length: 16
cdr3_aa: CAWSLQTGGGLELFF; j_call: TRBJ1-4; clone_size: once; v_call: TRBV30; cdr3_length: 15
cdr3_aa: CASSLDGGNQPQHF; j_call: TRBJ1-5; clone_size: .; v_call: TRBV5-1; cdr3_length: 14
cdr3_aa: CASRPSGRPNNEQFF; j_call: TRBJ2-1; clone_size: few; v_call: TRBV28; cdr3_length: 15
cdr3_aa: CASSDTGGAVRQHF; j_call: TRBJ1-5; clone_size: .; v_call: TRBV6-1; cdr3_length: 14
cdr3_aa: CASSQETSKQYF; j_call: TRBJ2-7; clone_size: .; v_call: TRBV3-1/TRBV3-2; cdr3_length: 12
cdr3_aa: CASSFGTGMNTEAFF; j_call: TRBJ1-1; clone_size: .; v_call: TRBV28; cdr3_length: 15
cdr3_aa: CSVYDRGIEETQYF; j_call: TRBJ2-5; clone_size: .; v_call: TRBV29-1; cdr3_length: 14
cdr3_aa: CASSSLAGSSYNEQFF; j_call: TRBJ2-1; clone_size: .; v_call: TRBV11-2; cdr3_length: 16
cdr3_aa: CSASLGQGDGYTF; j_call: TRBJ1-2; clone_size: .; v_call: TRBV20-1; cdr3_length: 13
cdr3_aa: CASSTQTGSYSPLHF; j_call: TRBJ1-6; clone_size: few; v_call: TRBV5-1; cdr3_length: 15
cdr3_aa: CASSARGLAGNEQFF; j_call: TRBJ2-1; clone_size: .; v_call: TRBV9; cdr3_length: 15
cdr3_aa: CASSRLSSSGNEQYF; j_call: TRBJ2-7; clone_size: .; v_call: TRBV5-1; cdr3_length: 15
cdr3_aa: CASSFRDRGHEQYF; j_call: TRBJ2-7; clone_size: .; v_call: TRBV27; cdr3_length: 14
cdr3_aa: CASSDPGQTNNEQFF; j_call: TRBJ2-1; clone_size: .; v_call: TRBV10-1; cdr3_length: 15